This TCR beta chain was sequenced in a study of ipilimumab plus nivolumab after autologous stem cell transplantation. The repertoire was sequenced with immunoSEQ multiplex PCR; TCRdb's copy has only in-frame clones and lacks some. The repertoire holds 9,500 to 15,000 clones, with 60% to 80% as singletons. Ipilimumab, 1 mg/kg, started 14 to 28 days after autologous transplant. Patients received nivolumab 3 mg/kg at weeks 1, 4, 7, 10, then fortnightly to week 26. A note on this clone: Its antigen is unidentified.

The germline V gene encodes CDR1 SQVTM and CDR2 ANQGSEA. The CDR3 is made up of 18 amino acids. Trimming shortened V by 2 bases and J by 1 base, and 23 bases separated the two germline ends. Study conclusions and caveats: The authors say TCR, Treg and microbiome findings warrant further study.

This TCR was sampled from a male donor with multiple myeloma. This sample comprised PBMCs, obtained in a trial of ipilimumab plus nivolumab as post-transplant consolidation. This chain joins TRBV29-1 and TRBJ2-5, with a weak D call TRBD2 (7 bases). The CDR3 is CSVERAGAPGVAQETQYF. CDR3 coding DNA: TGCAGCGTTGAAAGGGCGGGGGCCCCCGGAGTCGCCCAAGAGACCCAGTACTTC. The full variable domain, in which reference TRBV29-1 and TRBJ2-5 provide the parts outside the CDR3, is SAVISQKPSRDICQRGTSLTIQCQVDSQVTMMFWYRQQPGQSLTLIATANQGSEATYESGFVIDKFPISRPNLTFSTLTVSNMSPEDSSIYLCSVERAGAPGVAQETQYFGPGTRLLVL.